One T cell receptor beta chain is described in this entry. The data belong to a study of control samples from healthy donors and cancer patients. The CDR3 has 15 residues. Germline CDR1 and CDR2: MNHEY and SVGAGI. The junction had 11 bases not matched to a gene; V was cut back by 6 bases and J by 7 bases. Measured with immunoSEQ multiplex PCR; TCRdb has only the in-frame clones, and not every one. The repertoire holds 130,000 to 150,000 clones, with over 90% as singletons. The clonotype was recovered from a man aged 60-69 years with colorectal cancer. Sequencing was performed on PBMCs. The chain is built from TRBV6-5 and TRBJ2-7; 11 positions match TRBD1. The CDR3 nucleotides are TGTGCCAGCAGCCCCCCCGGACAGGGGGCGGGTGAGCAGTACTTC. Translated: CASSPPGQGAGEQYF.